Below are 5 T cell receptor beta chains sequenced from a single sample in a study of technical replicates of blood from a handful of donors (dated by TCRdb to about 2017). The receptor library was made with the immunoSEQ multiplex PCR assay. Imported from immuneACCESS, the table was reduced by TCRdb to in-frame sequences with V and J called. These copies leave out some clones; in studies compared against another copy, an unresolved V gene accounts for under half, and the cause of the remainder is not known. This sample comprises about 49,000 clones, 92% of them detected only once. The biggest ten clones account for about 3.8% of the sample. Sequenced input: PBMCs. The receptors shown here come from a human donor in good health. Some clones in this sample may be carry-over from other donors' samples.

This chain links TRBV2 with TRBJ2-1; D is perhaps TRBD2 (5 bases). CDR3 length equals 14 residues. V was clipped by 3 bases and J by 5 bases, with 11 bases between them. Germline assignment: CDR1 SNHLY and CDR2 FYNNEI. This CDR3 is CASSDETTNNEQFF. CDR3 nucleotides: TGTGCCAGCAGTGACGAGACTACAAACAATGAGCAGTTCTTC.

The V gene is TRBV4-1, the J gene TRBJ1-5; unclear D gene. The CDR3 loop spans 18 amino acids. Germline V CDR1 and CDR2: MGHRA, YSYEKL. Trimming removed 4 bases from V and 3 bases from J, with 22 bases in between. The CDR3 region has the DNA TGCGCCAGCAGCCGGCTTGAGCCCCTAACGGGGTACAATCAGCCCCAGCATTTT. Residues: CASSRLEPLTGYNQPQHF.

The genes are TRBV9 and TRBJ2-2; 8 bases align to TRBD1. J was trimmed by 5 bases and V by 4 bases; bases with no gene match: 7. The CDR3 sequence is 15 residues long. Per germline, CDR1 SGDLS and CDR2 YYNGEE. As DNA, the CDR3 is TGTGCCAGCAGCCTCCGGACAGGGAAAACCGGGGAGCTGTTTTTT. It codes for CASSLRTGKTGELFF.

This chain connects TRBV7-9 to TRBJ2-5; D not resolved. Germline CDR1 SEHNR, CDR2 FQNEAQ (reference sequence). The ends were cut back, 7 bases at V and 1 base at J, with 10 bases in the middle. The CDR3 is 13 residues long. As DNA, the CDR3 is TGTGCCAGCACCAAAGACTCCCAAGAGACCCAGTACTTC. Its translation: CASTKDSQETQYF.

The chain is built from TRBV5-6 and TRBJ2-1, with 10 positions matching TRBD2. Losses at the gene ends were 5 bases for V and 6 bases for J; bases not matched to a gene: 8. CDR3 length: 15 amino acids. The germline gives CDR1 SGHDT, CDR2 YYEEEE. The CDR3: CASSPDQRGGNEQFF. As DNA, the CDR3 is TGTGCCAGCAGTCCCGACCAGCGGGGGGGCAATGAGCAGTTCTTC.